Below are 25 T cell receptor beta chains sequenced from a single sample in a study of T-cell reconstitution after alpha-beta-depleted transplantation in children. The authors prepared the TCRbeta library with unique molecular identifiers. From the PCR reads, TCRdb called clonotypes with MiXCR, one entry per CDR3 protein. This sample has around 240,000 distinct CDR3 sequences; approximately 8% occur once, and the top ten carry almost 6.5%. The source was PBMCs, mostly from graft donor cells, collected 180 days after TCRalphabeta/CD19-depleted stem cell transplant. These receptor sequences come from a male patient aged 10 to 17 who had a stem cell transplant for acute lymphoblastic leukemia, so the T cells may come from the graft donor.

This clonotype was recorded at least ten times. This chain uses TRBV28 with TRBJ1-2; D remains unclear. The ends were cut back, 7 bases at V and 8 bases at J, with 23 bases in the middle. The CDR3 consists of 15 residues. Germline CDR1 MDHEN, CDR2 SYDVKM. The chain's CDR3 is CASTVTIFSHRGYTF. DNA of the CDR3: TGTGCCAGCACCGTGACCATATTCTCTCATAGGGGCTACACCTTC.

J is TRBJ1-3 and V is TRBV4-3; the match to TRBD1 covers 9 bases. The CDR3 loop spans 18 amino acids. The trim removed 3 bases at V and 4 bases at J, leaving 13 bases unmatched. Germline CDR1 reads LGHNA; CDR2 reads YSLEER. As DNA, the CDR3 is TGCGCCAGCAGCCAGGAACCGGGACAGGGTAATTACGGAAACACCATATATTTT. The encoded protein is CASSQEPGQGNYGNTIYF.

This clonotype was detected ten times or more. This chain joins TRBV5-1 and TRBJ1-1; no clear D gene. Trimming pared 0 bases from V and 5 bases from J, leaving 17 bases between. The germline V gene encodes CDR1 SGHRS and CDR2 YFSETQ. This CDR3 is 16 amino acids long. In nucleotides, the CDR3 is TGCGCCAGCAGCTTGGTGGCAGGTACACTGGGGACTGAAGCTTTCTTT. Residues: CASSLVAGTLGTEAFF.

This clonotype was detected many times. CDR3: CAISESTDSGNTIYF. CDR3 DNA: TGTGCCATCAGTGAGTCGACAGACTCTGGAAACACCATATATTTT. J is TRBJ1-3 and V is TRBV10-3; TRBD1 is a possible D gene (5 bases). This CDR3 is built from 15 residues. Per the germline V gene, CDR1 is ENHRY and CDR2 is SYGVKD. V lost 0 bases, J lost 0 bases, and 6 bases lay in between.

This clonotype was observed at least ten times. The chain uses TRBV7-2 and TRBJ1-1, with 7 bases that match TRBD1. Unmatched junction bases numbered 16, after V lost 6 bases and J lost 9 bases. From germline, CDR1 is SGHTA and CDR2 FQGNSA. The CDR3 is made up of 15 amino acids. CDR3 in amino acids: CASRSEGEPGQKAFF. The CDR3 DNA reads TGTGCCAGCAGATCGGAGGGTGAACCGGGACAGAAAGCTTTCTTT.

This clonotype appeared a few times. The chain carries TRBV6-2 or TRBV6-3 and TRBJ2-1; 16 nucleotides match TRBD2. The germline gives CDR1 MNHEY, CDR2 SVGEGT. V was clipped by 8 bases and J by 7 bases; unmatched bases: 20. The length of the CDR3 is 20 residues. As DNA, the CDR3 is TGTGCCAGCTCCCAGTCTCTGGGACTAGCGGGAGGGGGGGGGGTTAATGAGCAGTTCTTC. Protein product: CASSQSLGLAGGGGVNEQFF.

This clonotype has ten or more counts. This chain connects TRBV4-3 to TRBJ2-3; D uncertain. CDR3 length: 15 amino acids. V lost 0 bases, J lost 2 bases, and 9 bases lay in between. Per germline, CDR1 LGHNA and CDR2 YSLEER. CDR3 in amino acids: CASSQDWGLTDTQYF. The CDR3 bases are TGCGCCAGCAGCCAAGACTGGGGTCTCACAGATACGCAGTATTTT.

This clonotype was picked up many times. The V and J genes are TRBV12-3 or TRBV12-4 and TRBJ1-5; TRBD1 agrees at 9 bases. The CDR3 loop spans 15 amino acids. V dropped 6 bases and J dropped 2; count of bases not matched to a gene: 5. Written as DNA, the CDR3 is TGTGCCAGCAGCCCTACAGGGGGCGGCAATCAGCCCCAGCATTTT. This codes for CASSPTGGGNQPQHF.

This clonotype was detected ten times or more. The chain employs TRBV29-1 and TRBJ1-5; D remains ambiguous. Trimming cost V 8 bases and J 5 bases, with 16 bases left between them. The CDR3 runs to 13 residues. Per the germline V gene, CDR1 is SQVTM and CDR2 is ANQGSEA. CDR3 DNA: TGCAGCCCATTGAGAGGGAGGGATCAGCCCCAGCATTTT. Translating it yields CSPLRGRDQPQHF.

This clonotype has at least ten counts. CDR3 sequence (DNA): TGTGCCAGCAGTTACCCGAACACTGAAGCTTTCTTT. Amino acids: CASSYPNTEAFF. The rearrangement uses TRBV6-6 and TRBJ1-1, with no clear D. V shed 2 bases and J shed 1 base, with 2 bases lying between them. The germline V gene encodes CDR1 MNHNY and CDR2 SVGAGI (reference sequence). The length of the CDR3 is 12 residues.

The rearrangement uses TRBV2 and TRBJ2-3; 10 nucleotides align to TRBD2. This CDR3 region has 15 residues. The V gene end was trimmed by 6 bases and the J gene end by 3 bases; junction bases not matched to a gene: 6. Germline V gene sequence: CDR1 SNHLY, CDR2 FYNNEI. Here the CDR3 reads CASRGTSARTDTQYF. As DNA, the CDR3 is TGTGCCAGCAGAGGGACTAGCGCGAGGACAGATACGCAGTATTTT.

This clonotype has a handful of counts. This chain uses TRBV6-5 with TRBJ2-1; TRBD2 agrees at 14 bases. Germline trimming cut 2 bases from V and 8 bases from J; bases unmatched to any gene: 5. This CDR3 is 16 amino acids long. Germline assignment: CDR1 MNHEY and CDR2 SVGAGI. The CDR3 DNA reads TGTGCCAGCAGTTACCGGACTAGCGGGAGGAGCGATGAGCAGTTCTTC. As protein: CASSYRTSGRSDEQFF.

This clonotype was counted at least ten times. The chain joins TRBV3-1 to TRBJ2-2; 8 bases are shared with TRBD2. Germline loops: CDR1 LGHDT, CDR2 YNNKEL (reference sequence). The CDR3 runs to 17 residues. Losses at the gene ends were 0 bases for V and 4 bases for J; bases not matched to a gene: 7. The CDR3 spells CASSQDRSGSVTGELFF. The CDR3 DNA follows: TGTGCCAGCAGCCAAGATCGAAGCGGGAGCGTCACCGGGGAGCTGTTTTTT.

This clonotype was seen repeatedly, ten times or more. The rearrangement joins TRBV7-2 to TRBJ2-3; 15 nucleotides align to TRBD2. Trimming at V came to 4 bases and at J to 11 bases, leaving 13 bases not matched to a gene. Germline V gene sequence: CDR1 SGHTA, CDR2 FQGNSA. The CDR3 sequence is 17 residues long. CDR3 residues: CASSSRPGLAGGVMQYF. DNA of the CDR3: TGTGCCAGCAGCTCACGACCGGGACTAGCGGGAGGCGTTATGCAGTATTTT.

This clonotype was observed at least ten times. This sequence joins TRBV20-1 and TRBJ1-2; unclear D gene. CDR3 length equals 13 residues. The V gene lost 3 bases and the J gene lost 3 bases, with 11 bases spanning the gap. Looked up from germline, CDR1 is DFQATT and CDR2 is SNEGSKA (reference sequence). This chain's CDR3 is CSASRESYYGYTF. The CDR3 DNA reads as TGCAGTGCTAGTAGGGAGTCATACTATGGCTACACCTTC.

This clonotype was counted a few times. The genes are TRBV24-1 and TRBJ2-5; D remains unclear. The CDR3 totals 15 residues. Germline loops: CDR1 KGHDR, CDR2 SFDVKD. Trimming removed 3 bases at V and 0 bases at J, with 10 bases between. The CDR3 protein is CATSDKRRYQETQYF. The CDR3 region has the DNA TGTGCCACCAGTGATAAACGCAGGTACCAAGAGACCCAGTACTTC.

This clonotype was found many times. The V and J genes are TRBV25-1 and TRBJ2-5, with D uncertain. This CDR3 is 15 amino acids long. V lost 0 bases and J lost 1, with 9 bases in between. Germline assignment: CDR1 MGHDK and CDR2 SYGVNS. CDR3 sequence (DNA): TGTGCCAGCAGTGAATATAGGACGTTCCAAGAGACCCAGTACTTC. Residues: CASSEYRTFQETQYF.

This clonotype has ten or more counts. The V gene is TRBV14, the J gene TRBJ1-5; D uncertain. Between the trimmed V and J ends, which lost 0 bases and 11 bases, there was a span of 11 bases. Germline CDR1 and CDR2: SGHDN and FVKESK. The CDR3 is 13 residues long. Here the CDR3 reads CASSQDYIGTQHF. The CDR3 bases are TGTGCCAGCAGCCAAGACTACATCGGGACCCAGCATTTT.

The sample holds many counts of this clonotype. V is TRBV18 and J is TRBJ2-2; D not certain. The germline V gene has CDR1 KGHSH and CDR2 LQKENI. Deletions cut 3 bases from V and 0 bases from J, with 5 bases between. The CDR3 consists of 14 residues. CDR3 nucleotides: TGTGCCAGCTCACCGTCCTCGAACACCGGGGAGCTGTTTTTT. Amino acids: CASSPSSNTGELFF.

This clonotype was found many times. The rearrangement links TRBV18 to TRBJ1-5; 8 positions match TRBD1. Germline V gene sequence: CDR1 KGHSH, CDR2 LQKENI. Losses at the gene ends were 2 bases for V and 0 bases for J; bases not matched to a gene: 6. This CDR3 is 17 amino acids long. CDR3 DNA sequence: TGTGCCAGCTCACCAACGTGGACAGGGTATAGCAATCAGCCCCAGCATTTT. Translation: CASSPTWTGYSNQPQHF. Full variable domain (outside the CDR3, taken from reference TRBV18 and TRBJ1-5): NAGVMQNPRHLVRRRGQEARLRCSPMKGHSHVYWYRQLPEEGLKFMVYLQKENIIDESGMPKERFSAEFPKEGPSILRIQQVVRGDSAAYFCASSPTWTGYSNQPQHFGDGTRLSIL.

Ten or more counts support this clonotype. V and J are TRBV20-1 and TRBJ2-1; D unclear. V lost 3 bases to trimming and J lost 1 base, with 10 bases between them. Germline CDR1 DFQATT, CDR2 SNEGSKA (reference sequence). CDR3 length equals 14 residues. CDR3 sequence: CSASLRASYNEQFF. CDR3 nucleotides: TGCAGTGCTAGCCTAAGAGCATCCTACAATGAGCAGTTCTTC.

This clonotype was seen ten or more times. The chain uses TRBV11-2 and TRBJ1-1; D not resolved. The germline CDR1 and CDR2 sequences are SGHAT and FQNNGV. V lost 0 bases to trimming and J lost 10 bases, with 9 bases between them. This CDR3 is built from 12 residues. The CDR3 region has the DNA TGTGCCAGCAGCTTAGATTCTACTTCAGCTTTCTTT. It is translated as CASSLDSTSAFF.

Concerning this clonotype: This may stem from a read error, because a much larger clone lies one nucleotide away. The V call is TRBV3-1, the J call TRBJ2-7, with 8 bases fitting TRBD2. Germline V CDR1 and CDR2: LGHDT, YNNKEL (reference sequence). The length of the CDR3 is 14 residues. The CDR3 region is CASSFGGASYERYF. CDR3 sequence (DNA): TGTGCCAGCAGCTTCGGGGGGGCCTCCTACGAGCGGTACTTC.

This clonotype was found many times. The chain is built from TRBV12-3 or TRBV12-4 and TRBJ2-1, with D hard to call. The CDR3 is 13 amino acids. Trimming pared 3 bases from V and 9 bases from J, leaving 12 bases between. In nucleotides, the CDR3 is TGTGCCAGCAGTTTGCTAGGTCTCGGTGAGCAGTTCTTC. Translated: CASSLLGLGEQFF.

On this clonotype: A much larger clone lies a single base off, so this may be a read error. In nucleotides, the CDR3 is TGTGCCATCAGTGAGTCGTGGAGGGGGTTCTCCTACCAGCAGTACTTC. Its protein is CAISESWRGFSYQQYF. J is TRBJ2-7 and V is TRBV10-3, with D perhaps TRBD1 or TRBD2 (6 bases each). CDR1 and CDR2 from the germline V gene are ENHRY and SYGVKD. CDR3 length: 16 residues.